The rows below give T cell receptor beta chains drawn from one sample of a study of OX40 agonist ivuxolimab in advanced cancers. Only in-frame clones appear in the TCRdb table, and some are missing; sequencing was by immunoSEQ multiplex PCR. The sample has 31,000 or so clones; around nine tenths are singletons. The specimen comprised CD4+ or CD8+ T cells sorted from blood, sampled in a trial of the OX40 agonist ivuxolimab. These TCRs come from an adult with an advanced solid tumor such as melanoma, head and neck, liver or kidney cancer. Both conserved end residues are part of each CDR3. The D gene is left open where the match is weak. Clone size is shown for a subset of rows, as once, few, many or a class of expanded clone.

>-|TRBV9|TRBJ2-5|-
CASSDPQGGETQYF
TGTGCCAGCAGCGACCCACAGGGAGGTGAGACCCAGTACTTC
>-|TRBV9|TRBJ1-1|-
CASSDGLGEAFF
TGTGCCAGCAGTGATGGTCTAGGGGAAGCTTTCTTT
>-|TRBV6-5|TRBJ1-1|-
CASTNVMNTEAFF
TGTGCCAGCACGAATGTTATGAACACTGAAGCTTTCTTT
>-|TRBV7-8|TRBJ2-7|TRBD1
CASSPTGLDRVPYF
TGTGCCAGCAGCCCCACCGGACTGGACAGGGTACCGTACTTC
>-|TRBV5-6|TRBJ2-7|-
CASSLGRASYEQYF
TGTGCCAGCAGCTTGGGAAGGGCTTCCTACGAGCAGTACTTC
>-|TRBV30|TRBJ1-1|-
CAWSVKGPTEAFF
TGTGCCTGGAGTGTTAAGGGGCCCACTGAAGCTTTCTTT
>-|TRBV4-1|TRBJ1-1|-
CASGRDTEAFF
TGCGCCAGTGGCAGGGACACTGAAGCTTTCTTT
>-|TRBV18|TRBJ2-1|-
CASSLRGGGTIDNEQFF
TGTGCCAGCTCACTTCGGGGAGGGGGGACCATTGACAATGAGCAGTTCTTC
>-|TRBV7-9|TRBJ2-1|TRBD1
CASGQGASEQFF
TGTGCCAGCGGACAGGGGGCCTCCGAGCAGTTCTTC
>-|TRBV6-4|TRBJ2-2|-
CASSEGNTGELFF
TGTGCCAGCAGTGAGGGGAACACCGGGGAGCTGTTTTTT
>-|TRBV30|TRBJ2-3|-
CAWSKGAGSTDTQYF
TGTGCCTGGAGTAAGGGAGCGGGTAGCACAGATACGCAGTATTTT
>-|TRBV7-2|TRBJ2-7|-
CASSLGRQVTTYEQYF
TGTGCCAGCAGCTTGGGAAGACAGGTTACAACCTACGAGCAGTACTTC
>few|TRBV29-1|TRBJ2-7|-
CSVVQGYEQYF
TGCAGCGTTGTACAGGGATACGAGCAGTACTTC
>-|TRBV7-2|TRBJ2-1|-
CASSLASPYNEQFF
TGTGCCAGCAGCTTGGCCTCGCCCTACAATGAGCAGTTCTTC
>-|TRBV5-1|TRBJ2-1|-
CASKASRRNSYNEQFF
TGCGCCAGCAAGGCTAGCCGGCGAAATTCCTACAATGAGCAGTTCTTC
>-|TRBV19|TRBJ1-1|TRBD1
CASSVGQGNTEAFF
TGTGCCAGTAGTGTGGGACAGGGGAACACTGAAGCTTTCTTT
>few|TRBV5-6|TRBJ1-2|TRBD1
CASSPPPWDSPITYGYTF
TGTGCCAGCAGCCCGCCCCCGTGGGACAGTCCCATAACCTATGGCTACACCTTC
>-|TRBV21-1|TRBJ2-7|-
CASSNPTVADSYEQYF
TGTGCCAGCAGCAACCCCACGGTAGCAGATTCCTACGAGCAGTACTTC
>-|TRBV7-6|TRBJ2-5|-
CASSSNLGPWETQYF
TGTGCCAGCAGCTCGAACCTGGGACCCTGGGAGACCCAGTACTTC
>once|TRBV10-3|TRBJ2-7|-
CAISESDGIGDEQYF
TGTGCCATCAGTGAGTCGGACGGGATAGGCGACGAGCAGTACTTC